These 15 T cell receptor beta chains share one sample of origin, sequenced in a study of shared clonotypes between healthy human individuals. Sequencing was performed with immunoSEQ multiplex PCR; in TCRdb, only in-frame clones are kept and a portion is missing. The data show 2 million to 3 million clones, with over 85% seen just once and around 0.4% held by the top ten. The sequencing sample was made of naive CD4+ T cells from PBMCs. Subset indicated: CD45RA+ positively selected. These receptor sequences come from a man younger than 30 in good health. Some clones in this sample may be carry-over from other donors' samples.

The rearrangement joins TRBV7-9 to TRBJ1-1; D may be TRBD1 (5 bases). Deletions cut 2 bases from V and 2 bases from J, with 12 bases between. Germline V gene data show CDR1 as SEHNR and CDR2 as FQNEAQ (reference sequence). This CDR3 region has 15 residues. The CDR3 DNA sequence: TGTGCCAGCAGCTTACGGGACTTTCCTAACACTGAAGCTTTCTTT. It encodes CASSLRDFPNTEAFF.

V gene TRBV18 combines with J gene TRBJ1-3; D is perhaps TRBD1 (5 bases). Trimming stripped 2 bases from V and 0 bases from J, with 8 bases between. Germline V lookup: CDR1 KGHSH, CDR2 LQKENI. The CDR3 is 15 residues long. The CDR3 spells CASSPRGSSGNTIYF. CDR3 sequence (DNA): TGTGCCAGCTCACCAAGGGGAAGCTCTGGAAACACCATATATTTT. Full variable domain (remainder filled in from reference TRBV18 and TRBJ1-3): NAGVMQNPRHLVRRRGQEARLRCSPMKGHSHVYWYRQLPEEGLKFMVYLQKENIIDESGMPKERFSAEFPKEGPSILRIQQVVRGDSAAYFCASSPRGSSGNTIYFGEGSWLTVV.

The chain combines TRBV10-3 with TRBJ1-5; 7 nucleotides align to TRBD1. CDR1 ENHRY and CDR2 SYGVKD come from the germline V gene. The V gene end was trimmed by 0 bases and the J gene end by 3 bases; junction bases not matched to a gene: 2. CDR3 length: 15 residues. This CDR3 reads CAISESGTDNQPQHF. CDR3 DNA: TGTGCCATCAGTGAGTCGGGGACAGACAATCAGCCCCAGCATTTT.

The chain has TRBV5-1 and TRBJ2-4; D remains unclear. With 4 bases removed from V and 8 bases from J, the gap between germline ends came to 22 bases. Germline assignment: CDR1 SGHRS and CDR2 YFSETQ. The CDR3 consists of 16 residues. DNA for the CDR3: TGCGCCAGCAGCACCAACCCTGGGCCTCCCTGGGACATTCAGTACTTC. Its protein product is CASSTNPGPPWDIQYF.

CDR3 sequence reads: CASSLESAHPTYEQYF. The CDR3 coding sequence is TGTGCCAGCAGTTTGGAGTCGGCCCATCCTACCTACGAGCAGTACTTC. The rearrangement joins TRBV27 to TRBJ2-5; no clear D gene. Gene TRBJ2-7 matches the end of the DNA better, so the J call may be wrong. The germline CDR1 and CDR2 sequences are MNHEY and SMNVEV (reference sequence). CDR3 length equals 16 residues.

This chain links TRBV2 with TRBJ1-3, with D hard to call. There are 15 residues in the CDR3. Trimming cost V 1 base and J 1 base, with 8 bases left between them. In germline, CDR1 is SNHLY, CDR2 FYNNEI. CDR3 loop: CASSEVAGSGNTIYF. The CDR3 DNA sequence: TGTGCCAGCAGTGAAGTGGCGGGGTCTGGAAACACCATATATTTT.

The J gene is TRBJ2-1, the V gene TRBV28; D perhaps matches TRBD2 (5 bases). Germline CDR1 MDHEN, CDR2 SYDVKM. This CDR3 comprises 15 residues. The V end was cut by 5 bases, the J end by 2 bases, with 13 bases between. CDR3 DNA sequence: TGTGCCAGCAGTGGGCTAGCTACTCCCTACAATGAGCAGTTCTTC. It specifies CASSGLATPYNEQFF.

The gene calls are TRBV28 and TRBJ2-7, with 10 bases matching TRBD2. From germline, CDR1 is MDHEN and CDR2 SYDVKM. The V segment lost 6 bases and the J segment 2 bases; nucleotides outside the gene matches: 10. The CDR3 sequence is 16 residues long. CDR3 bases: TGTGCCAGCAGGCCTCTAGCGGGAGAAGATCCCTACGAGCAGTACTTC. As protein: CASRPLAGEDPYEQYF.

Concerning this clone itself: This CDR3 is also generated by other DNA sequences in the sample. V gene TRBV9 combines with J gene TRBJ2-3; D gene ambiguous. V lost 1 base, J lost 2 bases, and 5 bases lay in between. CDR1 and CDR2 (germline): SGDLS, YYNGEE. The CDR3 length is 13 residues. CDR3: CASSVPSTDTQYF. In nucleotides, the CDR3 is TGTGCCAGCAGCGTACCCTCCACAGATACGCAGTATTTT. Together with reference TRBV9 and TRBJ2-3, the CDR3 gives the full variable domain: DSGVTQTPKHLITATGQRVTLRCSPRSGDLSVYWYQQSLDQGLQFLIQYYNGEERAKGNILERFSAQQFPDLHSELNLSSLELGDSALYFCASSVPSTDTQYFGPGTRLTVL.

The CDR3 DNA reads as TGTGCCAGCAGCCAGGCGGGGGGGTCGGGCCCTGAAGCTTTCTTT. Its translation is CASSQAGGSGPEAFF. V usage is TRBV5-8 and J usage is TRBJ1-1; tentative D call: TRBD1 (5 bases). Germline values: CDR1 SGHTS, CDR2 YDEGEE. The CDR3 length is 15 residues. V dropped 4 bases and J dropped 6 bases, with 19 bases sitting between them.

V usage is TRBV4-2 and J usage is TRBJ2-2, with D tentatively TRBD2 (5 bases). This CDR3 spans 17 amino acids. V lost 0 bases and J 3 bases, leaving 14 bases between the germline ends. Germline values: CDR1 LGHNA, CDR2 YNFKEQ. The chain's CDR3 is CASSQDLAGKHTGELFF. CDR3 DNA: TGTGCCAGCAGCCAAGATCTTGCCGGGAAACACACCGGGGAGCTGTTTTTT.

The rearrangement uses TRBV9 and TRBJ2-7; 7 bases map to TRBD1. V lost 4 bases to trimming and J lost 5 bases; unmatched junction nucleotides: 9. CDR3 size: 14 residues. CDR1 and CDR2 (germline): SGDLS, YYNGEE. This CDR3 reads CASSLTGAGDEQYF. CDR3 DNA: TGTGCCAGCAGCCTAACAGGGGCCGGGGACGAGCAGTACTTC.

CDR3 sequence (DNA): TGTGCCAGCAGCTTGGTAGACAGGGTTTACAATGAGCAGTTCTTC. Amino acids: CASSLVDRVYNEQFF. The chain combines TRBV5-4 with TRBJ2-1, with 7 positions matching TRBD1. Per the germline V gene, CDR1 is SGHNT and CDR2 is YYREEE (reference sequence). V trimming: 0 bases; J trimming: 4 bases; junction bases outside the gene matches: 4. The CDR3 runs to 15 residues.

This clone was recorded once. Within the sample, other DNA sequences also encode this same CDR3. The J gene is TRBJ2-7, the V gene TRBV7-8; D gene uncertain. This CDR3 comprises 14 residues. Trimming removed 0 bases at V and 1 base at J, with 7 bases between. Germline CDR1 is SGHVS and CDR2 is FQNEAQ. CDR3 DNA sequence: TGTGCCAGCAGCTTAGCGGGCAGTTCCTACGAGCAGTACTTC. Translated, it gives CASSLAGSSYEQYF.

This chain links TRBV11-3 with TRBJ2-1, with D tentatively TRBD2 (6 bases). The CDR3 is 13 amino acids. Germline values: CDR1 SGHNT, CDR2 YENEEA. V was trimmed by 4 bases and J by 9 bases, leaving 13 bases between them. CDR3 protein: CASSSRLVGEQFF. In DNA, the CDR3 is TGTGCCAGCAGCTCCCGACTAGTAGGTGAGCAGTTCTTC.